These 12 T cell receptor beta chains came from one sample sequenced in a study of T cell responses to AZD1222 COVID-19 vaccine. Clones were read by immunoSEQ multiplex PCR, and TCRdb kept only the in-frame ones, dropping some. The sample lists more than 140,000 clones, roughly 88% occurring once. The specimen comprised peripheral blood, sampled on day 0 of AZD1222 vaccination. The receptors originated from an adult in good health.

The CDR3 sequence: CASSLDRGNQPQHF. The CDR3 DNA follows: TGTGCCAGCAGCTTAGATAGAGGGAATCAGCCCCAGCATTTT. The chain uses TRBV11-2 and TRBJ1-5; no clear D gene. The CDR3 contains 14 residues. Germline V gene lookup returns CDR1 SGHAT and CDR2 FQNNGV. The V gene lost 0 bases and the J gene lost 4 bases, with 7 bases spanning the gap.

The CDR3 DNA is TGTGCCAGCAGCCAACCAACAGGGGAGAAGGCCAAAAACATTCAGTACTTC. Its protein product is CASSQPTGEKAKNIQYF. This chain links TRBV7-8 with TRBJ2-4, with TRBD1 matching over 7 bases. Germline CDR1 is SGHVS and CDR2 is FQNEAQ. The CDR3 runs 17 residues. Unmatched junction bases numbered 11, after V lost 5 bases and J lost 1 base.

The CDR3 sequence: CASSLAGHPLNQPQHF. The CDR3 nucleotides read TGTGCCAGCAGTTTGGCGGGACACCCCCTCAATCAGCCCCAGCATTTT. This chain uses TRBV6-2 or TRBV6-3 with TRBJ1-5; D might be TRBD1 (6 bases). Germline CDR1 is MNHEY and CDR2 is SVGEGT. The length of the CDR3 is 16 residues. With 4 bases removed from V and 3 bases from J, the gap between germline ends came to 16 bases.

This sequence joins TRBV5-6 and TRBJ2-3; 7 bases align to TRBD2. Germline V gene sequence: CDR1 SGHDT, CDR2 YYEEEE. With V trimmed by 3 bases and J by 9 bases, 13 bases remained unmatched. CDR3 length: 15 amino acids. The CDR3, as DNA: TGTGCCAGCAGCTCCTTAGTGCGCGGGACTATAACGCAGTATTTT. It encodes CASSSLVRGTITQYF.

V is TRBV28 and J is TRBJ1-5, with 8 bases matching TRBD1. The J segment lost 1 base and the V segment lost 3 bases, leaving 8 bases of the junction unmatched. Germline V gives CDR1 MDHEN, CDR2 SYDVKM. This CDR3 has 17 residues. The DNA of the CDR3 is TGTGCCAGCAGTTTTACAGGGGGGGGTTTGAGCAATCAGCCCCAGCATTTT. It specifies CASSFTGGGLSNQPQHF.

This rearrangement joins TRBV30 to TRBJ1-2; 7 bases align to TRBD1. Germline CDR1 reads GTSNPN; CDR2 reads SVGIG (reference sequence). With V trimmed by 5 bases and J by 2 bases, 5 bases remained unmatched. This CDR3 region has 13 residues. The chain's CDR3 is CAWAQGQNYGYTF. DNA for the CDR3: TGTGCCTGGGCCCAGGGACAGAACTATGGCTACACCTTC.

The chain combines TRBV11-3 with TRBJ2-2; the D call may be TRBD1 or TRBD2 (6 bases each). Germline loops: CDR1 SGHNT, CDR2 YENEEA. This CDR3 has 16 residues. The V end was cut by 5 bases, the J end by 4 bases, with 17 bases between. CDR3 in amino acids: CASSIRTPGATGELFF. As DNA, the CDR3 is TGTGCCAGCAGCATCAGGACCCCGGGGGCCACCGGGGAGCTGTTTTTT.

V and J are TRBV30 and TRBJ2-2; 8 bases align to TRBD1. CDR1 and CDR2 (germline): GTSNPN, SVGIG (reference sequence). Trimming removed 2 bases from V and 1 base from J; junction bases left unmatched: 3. This CDR3 spans 15 amino acids. CDR3 coding DNA: TGTGCCTGGAGTAGGACAGGGTGGAACACCGGGGAGCTGTTTTTT. Translated: CAWSRTGWNTGELFF. Combining the CDR3 with reference TRBV30 and TRBJ2-2 gives the whole variable domain SQTIHQWPATLVQPVGSPLSLECTVEGTSNPNLYWYRQAAGRGLQLLFYSVGIGQISSEVPQNLSASRPQDRQFILSSKKLLLSDSGFYLCAWSRTGWNTGELFFGEGSRLTVL.

The rearrangement links TRBV7-2 to TRBJ2-2; D not resolved. The CDR3 consists of 14 residues. V was cut by 3 bases and J by 4 bases, with 9 bases left in between. Looked up from germline, CDR1 is SGHTA and CDR2 is FQGNSA. CDR3 nucleotides: TGTGCCAGCAGCTTGGGCAGACCCACCGGGGAGCTGTTTTTT. It translates to CASSLGRPTGELFF.

The chain couples TRBV19 to TRBJ2-3; 9 nucleotides align to TRBD2. This CDR3 is built from 16 residues. Germline V gene sequence: CDR1 LNHDA, CDR2 SQIVND (reference sequence). The V and J ends lost 6 bases and 3 bases, in that order; junction bases with no gene match: 10. CDR3 region: CASSQPPGLATDTQYF. The DNA for the CDR3 is TGTGCCAGTAGCCAACCCCCGGGACTAGCAACAGATACGCAGTATTTT.

The CDR3: CASGEGVGYGYTF. CDR3 coding DNA: TGTGCCAGTGGGGAGGGGGTCGGGTATGGCTACACCTTC. The gene calls are TRBV19 and TRBJ1-2; TRBD1 might be the D (6 bases). V shed 8 bases and J shed 5 bases, with 15 bases lying between them. Germline V gene data show CDR1 as LNHDA and CDR2 as SQIVND (reference sequence). This CDR3 region has 13 residues.

The CDR3 is CASSLRALFTEAFF. In DNA, the CDR3 is TGTGCCAGCAGCTTACGGGCATTATTCACTGAAGCTTTCTTT. The chain recombines TRBV5-6 with TRBJ1-1; D is uncertain. Germline V CDR1 and CDR2: SGHDT, YYEEEE. There are 14 residues in the CDR3. Trimming shortened V by 2 bases and J by 4 bases, and 12 bases separated the two germline ends.